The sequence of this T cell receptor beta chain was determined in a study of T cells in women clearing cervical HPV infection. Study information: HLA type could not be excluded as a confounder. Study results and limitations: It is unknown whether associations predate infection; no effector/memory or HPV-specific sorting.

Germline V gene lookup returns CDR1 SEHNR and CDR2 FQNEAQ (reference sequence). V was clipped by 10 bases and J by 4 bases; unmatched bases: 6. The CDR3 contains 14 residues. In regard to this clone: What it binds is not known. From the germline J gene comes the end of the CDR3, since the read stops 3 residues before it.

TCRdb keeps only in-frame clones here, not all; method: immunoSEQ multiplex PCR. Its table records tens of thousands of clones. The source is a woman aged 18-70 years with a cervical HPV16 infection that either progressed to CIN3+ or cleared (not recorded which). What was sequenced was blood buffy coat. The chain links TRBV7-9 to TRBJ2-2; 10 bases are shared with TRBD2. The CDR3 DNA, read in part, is TGTGCCATTCTAGCGGGAGCGGGCACCGGGGAG. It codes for CAILAGAGTGE. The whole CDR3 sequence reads CAILAGAGTGELFF.